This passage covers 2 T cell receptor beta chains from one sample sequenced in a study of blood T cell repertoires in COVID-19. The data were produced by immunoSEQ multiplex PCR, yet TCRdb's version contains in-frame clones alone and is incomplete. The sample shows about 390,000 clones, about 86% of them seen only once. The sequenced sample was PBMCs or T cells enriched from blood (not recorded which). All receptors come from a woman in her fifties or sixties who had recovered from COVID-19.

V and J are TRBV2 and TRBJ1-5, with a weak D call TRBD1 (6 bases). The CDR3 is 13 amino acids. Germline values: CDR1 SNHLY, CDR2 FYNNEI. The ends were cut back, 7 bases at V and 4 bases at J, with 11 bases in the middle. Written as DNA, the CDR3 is TGTGCCAGCACCGGACAGCGAAATCAGCCCCAGCATTTT. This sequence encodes CASTGQRNQPQHF.

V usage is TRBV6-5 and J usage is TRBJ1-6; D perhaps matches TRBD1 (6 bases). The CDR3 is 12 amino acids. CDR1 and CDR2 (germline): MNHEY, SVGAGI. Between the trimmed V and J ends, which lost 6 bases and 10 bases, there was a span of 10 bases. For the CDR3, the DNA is TGTGCCAGCAGACCAGGGGCATCACCCCTCCACTTT. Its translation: CASRPGASPLHF.